This entry concerns a single T cell receptor beta chain. Its antigen is unknown. The V gene lost 6 bases and the J gene lost 9 bases, with 9 bases spanning the gap. Per the germline V gene, CDR1 is MNHEY and CDR2 is SMNVEV (reference sequence). CDR3 length: 11 residues. This sample was included in a study of cytomegalovirus exposure and HLA in healthy donors. Findings and limits, study-wide: Association of fewer than 20,000 TCR beta sequences with HLA alleles was found at 0.05 false discovery rate in a later analysis.

In the PCR, 60 Vbeta and 13 Jbeta primers were used. Measured with immunoSEQ multiplex PCR; TCRdb has only the in-frame clones, and not every one. Seen here are approximately 200,000 clones, approximately 80% observed once, and the top ten hold approximately 0.098%. Sequencing was carried out using PBMCs. The sequence was obtained from a boy aged 2 to 10 in good health and CMV-seronegative. The chain links TRBV27 to TRBJ2-1, with a weak D call TRBD1 (5 bases). CDR3 in DNA: TGTGCCAGCAGATTCCAGGGTGAGCAGTTCTTC. Its translation is CASRFQGEQFF.